This T cell receptor beta chain is from a study of blood T cell repertoires in COVID-19. In the study overall: Sample material is recorded as cDNA or gDNA derived from T cells, B-cell-depleted T cells, or PBMCs.

Original methodology: Reference gene primer amplification gave nucleated cell count estimates. Clones were read by immunoSEQ multiplex PCR, and TCRdb kept only the in-frame ones, dropping some. From that table come the V and J calls and clone size; the DNA was used to work out D and trimming. The sample includes about 480,000 clones, roughly 90% seen only once; the top ten take 1.5% to 2%. Recovered status in Cohort 3 required two negative PCRs, clearance, or symptom resolution. V was clipped by 7 bases and J by 4 bases, with 22 bases between them. The CDR3 loop spans 16 amino acids. Germline lookup yields CDR1 MGHRA and CDR2 YSYEKL.

The V gene is TRBV4-1, the J gene TRBJ1-1; the D gene is possibly TRBD1 (6 bases). The receptor's source is a woman aged 40 to 50 who had recovered from COVID-19. Sequencing used PBMCs or T cells enriched from blood (not recorded which). CDR3 DNA sequence: TGCGCCAGCAACGGCAGACAGGTGTTGGGGAGCACTGAAGCTTTCTTT. Encoded protein: CASNGRQVLGSTEAFF.